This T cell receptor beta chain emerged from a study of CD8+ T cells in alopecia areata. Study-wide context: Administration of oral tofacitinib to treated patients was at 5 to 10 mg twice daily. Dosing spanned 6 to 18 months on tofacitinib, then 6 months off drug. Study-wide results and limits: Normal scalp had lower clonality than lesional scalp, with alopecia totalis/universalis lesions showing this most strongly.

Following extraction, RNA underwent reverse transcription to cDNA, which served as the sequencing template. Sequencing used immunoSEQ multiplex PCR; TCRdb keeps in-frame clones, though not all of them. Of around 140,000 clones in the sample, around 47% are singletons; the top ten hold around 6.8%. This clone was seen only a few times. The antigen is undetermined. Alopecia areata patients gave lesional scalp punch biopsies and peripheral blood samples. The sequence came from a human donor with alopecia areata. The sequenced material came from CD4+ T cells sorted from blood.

CDR3 region: CASSPEGSYEQYF. The DNA of the CDR3 is TGTGCCAGCAGCCCGGAGGGGAGCTACGAGCAGTACTTC. The chain links TRBV7-9 to TRBJ2-7; TRBD2 is a possible D gene (6 bases). Germline values: CDR1 SEHNR, CDR2 FQNEAQ (reference sequence). The CDR3 has 13 residues. V lost 5 bases to trimming and J lost 3 bases, with 11 bases between them.